This TCR beta chain came from a study of shared clonotypes between healthy human individuals. CD4+ cells were split into CD45RA+ naive and CD45RA-negative memory subsets. The table came from immunoSEQ multiplex PCR; TCRdb's copy has only in-frame clones and leaves some out. The table shows 2 million to 3 million clones, with over 85% occurring only once. The sequenced sample was naive CD4+ T cells from PBMCs. Subset of the sample: CD45RA+ positively selected. The TCR was taken from a young man in good health. Some clones in this sample may be carry-over from other donors' samples.

The CDR3 nucleotides read TGTGCCAGCAGCTTAACCTGGACAGGGGCCCCGCGTGGCTACACCTTC. It is translated as CASSLTWTGAPRGYTF. The V gene is TRBV7-2, the J gene TRBJ1-2, with TRBD1 identical over 9 bases. V trimming: 2 bases; J trimming: 7 bases; junction bases outside the gene matches: 11. The CDR3 sequence is 16 residues long. CDR1 is SGHTA, CDR2 FQGNSA, per germline.